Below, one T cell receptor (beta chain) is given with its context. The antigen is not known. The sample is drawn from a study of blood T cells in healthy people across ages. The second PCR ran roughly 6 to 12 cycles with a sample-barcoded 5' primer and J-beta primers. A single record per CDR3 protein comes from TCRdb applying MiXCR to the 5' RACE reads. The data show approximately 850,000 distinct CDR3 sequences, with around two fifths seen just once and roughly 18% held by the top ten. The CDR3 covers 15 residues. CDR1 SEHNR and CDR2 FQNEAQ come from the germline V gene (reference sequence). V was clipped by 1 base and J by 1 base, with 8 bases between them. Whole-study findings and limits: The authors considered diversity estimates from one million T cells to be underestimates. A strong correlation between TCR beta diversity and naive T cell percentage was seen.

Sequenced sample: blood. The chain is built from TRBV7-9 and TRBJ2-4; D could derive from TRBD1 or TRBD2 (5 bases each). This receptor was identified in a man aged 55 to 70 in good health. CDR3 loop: CASSLGGTAKNIQYF. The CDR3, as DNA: TGTGCCAGCAGCTTAGGGGGGACCGCCAAAAACATTCAGTACTTC. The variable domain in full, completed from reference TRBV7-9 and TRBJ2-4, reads DTGVSQNPRHKITKRGQNVTFRCDPISEHNRLYWYRQTLGQGPEFLTYFQNEAQLEKSRLLSDRFSAERPKGSFSTLEIQRTEQGDSAMYLCASSLGGTAKNIQYFGAGTRLSVL.